These 30 T cell receptor beta chains originate from one sample sequenced in a study of cytomegalovirus exposure and HLA in healthy donors. The PCR contained 60 Vbeta and 13 Jbeta primers. The repertoire was sequenced with immunoSEQ multiplex PCR; TCRdb's copy has only in-frame clones and lacks some. The sample holds about 180,000 clones, 75% to 85% seen once. The sequencing sample was made of PBMCs. Source of these receptors: a young man in good health and CMV-seronegative.

The genes are TRBV7-9 and TRBJ2-7; D might be TRBD1 (6 bases). Germline V gene lookup returns CDR1 SEHNR and CDR2 FQNEAQ (reference sequence). V was cut by 6 bases and J by 3 bases, with 18 bases left in between. The CDR3 extends over 15 amino acids. CDR3 protein: CASRPGTRGFYEQYF. The CDR3 DNA reads as TGTGCCAGCAGGCCCGGGACAAGAGGGTTCTACGAGCAGTACTTC.

The chain uses TRBV27 and TRBJ1-2; no clear D gene. Germline V gene data show CDR1 as MNHEY and CDR2 as SMNVEV (reference sequence). The CDR3 is made up of 12 amino acids. V dropped 5 bases and J dropped 7 bases, with 11 bases sitting between them. The CDR3 reads CASSLAGGGYTF. CDR3 DNA: TGTGCCAGCAGTCTAGCGGGTGGTGGCTACACCTTC.

The rearrangement joins TRBV2 to TRBJ1-1; 7 bases match TRBD1. This CDR3 comprises 13 residues. Germline values: CDR1 SNHLY, CDR2 FYNNEI. The J segment lost 5 bases and the V segment lost 11 bases, leaving 11 bases of the junction unmatched. CDR3 protein: CARKGQGGTEAFF. Here the CDR3 DNA reads TGTGCCCGAAAGGGGCAGGGGGGAACTGAAGCTTTCTTT.

The V call is TRBV6-1, the J call TRBJ2-7, with 9 nucleotides matching TRBD1. Unmatched junction bases numbered 4, after V lost 4 bases and J lost 3 bases. The CDR3 is 14 amino acids. CDR1 and CDR2 (germline): MNHNS, SASEGT. The CDR3 DNA sequence: TGTGCCAGCAGTGGGGGACAGGGCTACTACGAGCAGTACTTC. Its translation is CASSGGQGYYEQYF.

The table lists this clone with a count of one. This chain connects TRBV4-1 to TRBJ1-5; D perhaps matches TRBD1 (5 bases). CDR3 length: 17 residues. V lost 0 bases and J 4 bases, leaving 16 bases between the germline ends. CDR1 MGHRA and CDR2 YSYEKL come from the germline V gene. CDR3 in DNA: TGCGCCAGCAGCCAAGATCCGGCAGGGCTCAATAATCAGCCCCAGCATTTT. It codes for CASSQDPAGLNNQPQHF.

The V call is TRBV18, the J call TRBJ2-2, with a tentative D call TRBD2 (5 bases). V dropped 3 bases and J dropped 1 base, with 9 bases sitting between them. CDR1 and CDR2 from the germline V gene are KGHSH and LQKENI. This CDR3 contains 15 residues. CDR3 sequence (DNA): TGTGCCAGCTCACCTGAGGACTGGAACACCGGGGAGCTGTTTTTT. This translates into CASSPEDWNTGELFF.

The chain is built from TRBV5-6 and TRBJ2-7, with D possibly TRBD1 on 6 matching bases. Germline V gene lookup returns CDR1 SGHDT and CDR2 YYEEEE. The CDR3 consists of 18 residues. Trimming took off 2 bases at V and 3 bases at J, with 24 bases between the two ends. The CDR3, as DNA: TGTGCCAGCAGCTTTGATCGGGGTTCCCGGGACACCGTCTACGAGCAGTACTTC. Protein product: CASSFDRGSRDTVYEQYF.

Only a few counts were recorded for this clone. The V call is TRBV27, the J call TRBJ1-1, with 10 positions matching TRBD1. The germline V gene encodes CDR1 MNHEY and CDR2 SMNVEV (reference sequence). The CDR3 covers 15 residues. The ends lost 7 bases at V and 3 bases at J; junction bases unmatched: 8. The CDR3 here is CASTVGQGGHTEAFF. Written as DNA, the CDR3 is TGTGCCAGCACCGTCGGACAGGGGGGACACACTGAAGCTTTCTTT.

The genes are TRBV7-2 and TRBJ2-3; tentatively, D is TRBD2 (7 bases). This CDR3 region has 14 residues. The V end lost 4 bases, the J end lost 4 bases, and 12 bases lay between the germline ends. Germline values: CDR1 SGHTA, CDR2 FQGNSA. The CDR3, as DNA: TGTGCCAGCAGCTCCGGGGGGCCCCCAGATACGCAGTATTTT. This translates into CASSSGGPPDTQYF.

The chain joins TRBV28 to TRBJ1-2; 9 bases are a match to TRBD1. The CDR3 length is 17 residues. Per germline, CDR1 MDHEN and CDR2 SYDVKM. J lost 0 bases, V lost 6 bases, and 11 bases had no gene match. The CDR3 region is CASRRTGTGLSNYGYTF. The CDR3 bases are TGTGCCAGCAGGCGGACCGGGACAGGGCTATCTAACTATGGCTACACCTTC.

J is TRBJ2-5 and V is TRBV19; tentative D call: TRBD2 (5 bases). From germline, CDR1 is LNHDA and CDR2 SQIVND (reference sequence). This CDR3 has 16 residues. Deletions cut 0 bases from V and 6 bases from J, with 17 bases between. The CDR3 reads CASSIDGSDPMKTQYF. CDR3 sequence (DNA): TGTGCCAGTAGTATAGATGGGAGTGATCCGATGAAGACCCAGTACTTC.

V gene TRBV19 combines with J gene TRBJ1-3, with TRBD1 matching over 8 bases. The CDR3 sequence is 19 residues long. V dropped 5 bases and J dropped 0; count of bases not matched to a gene: 15. CDR1 is LNHDA and CDR2 is SQIVND in the germline V gene (reference sequence). The CDR3 here is CASSPNGRDRKSSGNTIYF. Here the CDR3 DNA reads TGTGCCAGTAGTCCTAATGGACGGGACAGGAAGAGCTCTGGAAACACCATATATTTT.

This chain connects TRBV4-1 to TRBJ2-2; the D gene is possibly TRBD1 (5 bases). V dropped 4 bases and J dropped 4 bases, with 10 bases sitting between them. The CDR3 extends over 14 amino acids. The germline CDR1 and CDR2 sequences are MGHRA and YSYEKL. In DNA, the CDR3 is TGCGCCAGCAGCCCGGACATCTTCACCGGGGAGCTGTTTTTT. Translated, it gives CASSPDIFTGELFF.

J is TRBJ1-2 and V is TRBV18; D remains unclear. Trimming stripped 3 bases from V and 8 bases from J, with 19 bases between. This CDR3 spans 15 amino acids. CDR1 and CDR2 from the germline V gene are KGHSH and LQKENI. DNA for the CDR3: TGTGCCAGCTCACCCCTCCCGGCAGCCGGAGGGGGCTACACCTTC. Translation gives CASSPLPAAGGGYTF.

The V and J genes are TRBV5-6 and TRBJ1-6, with D possibly matching TRBD1 (6 bases). The V end lost 6 bases, the J end lost 8 bases, and 18 bases lay between the germline ends. CDR3 length: 15 residues. Germline CDR1 reads SGHDT; CDR2 reads YYEEEE. The CDR3 DNA sequence: TGTGCCAGCACCACAGGGCTAATGGGGGATTCACCCCTCCACTTT. Translating gives CASTTGLMGDSPLHF.

The V gene is TRBV6-5, the J gene TRBJ2-7, with D perhaps matching TRBD1 (5 bases). This CDR3 has 14 amino acids. In germline, CDR1 is MNHEY, CDR2 SVGAGI. Trimming pared 6 bases from V and 0 bases from J, leaving 12 bases between. The CDR3 DNA reads TGTGCCAGCAGGGCGACAGCGACCTCCTACGAGCAGTACTTC. It is translated as CASRATATSYEQYF.

The J gene is TRBJ2-5, the V gene TRBV6-6, with D perhaps TRBD2 (6 bases). The CDR3 length is 15 residues. The germline V and J ends were trimmed by 6 bases and 5 bases, with 19 bases remaining between them. The V gene's germline CDR1 is MNHNY and CDR2 SVGAGI (reference sequence). The CDR3 loop reads CASSPSGPSRETQYF. The CDR3 coding sequence is TGTGCCAGCAGCCCGAGCGGGCCCTCAAGGGAGACCCAGTACTTC.

This clone was observed a handful of times. V gene TRBV30 combines with J gene TRBJ1-3, with a possible D match to TRBD1 (6 bases). Looked up from germline, CDR1 is GTSNPN and CDR2 is SVGIG (reference sequence). The CDR3 totals 18 residues. Trimming removed 3 bases from V and 4 bases from J, with 25 bases in between. The DNA of the CDR3 is TGTGCCTGGAGCGTCGGCCGCGGACGGCGGGGGGCGGGAAACACCATATATTTT. This encodes CAWSVGRGRRGAGNTIYF.

This clone was counted a single time. V is TRBV6-5 and J is TRBJ2-5, with D perhaps TRBD2 (7 bases). This CDR3 comprises 15 residues. CDR1 and CDR2 (germline): MNHEY, SVGAGI. The ends were cut back, 5 bases at V and 0 bases at J, with 13 bases in the middle. The CDR3 sequence: CASSPRGAYQETQYF. Written as DNA, the CDR3 is TGTGCCAGCAGTCCCCGGGGGGCCTACCAAGAGACCCAGTACTTC.

The J gene is TRBJ1-1, the V gene TRBV4-2, with 7 bases fitting TRBD1. This CDR3 spans 15 amino acids. Germline V gives CDR1 LGHNA, CDR2 YNFKEQ. The V and J ends lost 0 bases and 3 bases, in that order; junction bases with no gene match: 4. DNA for the CDR3: TGTGCCAGCAGCCAAGACAGGGGGGTCGACACTGAAGCTTTCTTT. Protein: CASSQDRGVDTEAFF.

This clone was detected a few times. The chain links TRBV28 to TRBJ1-3; D is undetermined. V was shortened by 3 bases and J by 0 bases, with 6 bases between the two germline ends. The germline V gene encodes CDR1 MDHEN and CDR2 SYDVKM. The CDR3 totals 14 residues. The CDR3 loop reads CASSFVISGNTIYF. CDR3 DNA: TGTGCCAGCAGTTTCGTTATCTCTGGAAACACCATATATTTT.

The rearrangement joins TRBV9 to TRBJ1-4; D perhaps matches TRBD1 (6 bases). The V end lost 7 bases, the J end lost 4 bases, and 17 bases lay between the germline ends. This CDR3 is built from 15 residues. Germline-derived CDR1 and CDR2 are SGDLS and YYNGEE. In DNA form, the CDR3 reads TGTGCCAGCTCCAGAGGGGGGGACCATAATGAAAAACTGTTTTTT. This translates into CASSRGGDHNEKLFF.

The rearrangement uses TRBV19 and TRBJ1-3; D not certain. The CDR3 consists of 11 residues. The V end was cut by 3 bases, the J end by 7 bases, with 4 bases between. Germline V CDR1 and CDR2: LNHDA, SQIVND (reference sequence). As DNA, the CDR3 is TGTGCCAGTAGTATGGAGAACACCATATATTTT. Its translation: CASSMENTIYF. Full variable domain (rest looked up from reference TRBV19 and TRBJ1-3): DGGITQSPKYLFRKEGQNVTLSCEQNLNHDAMYWYRQDPGQGLRLIYYSQIVNDFQKGDIAEGYSVSREKKESFPLTVTSAQKNPTAFYLCASSMENTIYFGEGSWLTVV.

The chain combines TRBV7-9 with TRBJ1-1, with a tentative D call TRBD1 (6 bases). The CDR3 is 14 amino acids. Germline CDR1 SEHNR, CDR2 FQNEAQ (reference sequence). V was clipped by 1 base and J by 5 bases, with 11 bases between them. The CDR3 DNA reads TGTGCCAGCAGCTTAGAGGGGGACGCGACTGAAGCTTTCTTT. Translation gives CASSLEGDATEAFF.

The V gene is TRBV5-6, the J gene TRBJ2-2; no reliable D call. CDR1 and CDR2 from the germline V gene are SGHDT and YYEEEE. CDR3 size: 12 residues. V was clipped by 2 bases and J by 7 bases, with 6 bases between them. This CDR3 is CASSLIYGELFF. The CDR3 nucleotides are TGTGCCAGCAGCTTAATTTACGGGGAGCTGTTTTTT.

This sequence joins TRBV30 and TRBJ2-3, with 7 bases lining up with TRBD1. Germline trimming cut 8 bases from V and 1 base from J; bases unmatched to any gene: 9. Per germline, CDR1 GTSNPN and CDR2 SVGIG (reference sequence). CDR3 length: 14 amino acids. In DNA form, the CDR3 reads TGTGCCGGCACCGAGGGGGCTGGCACAGATACGCAGTATTTT. It is translated as CAGTEGAGTDTQYF.

V usage is TRBV28 and J usage is TRBJ2-5; the D is unclear. The J call could be wrong; TRBJ2-7 is a better fit for the DNA end. Germline values: CDR1 MDHEN, CDR2 SYDVKM. This CDR3 has 17 amino acids. CDR3 sequence reads: CASSLPYRQKSSYEQYF. The DNA of the CDR3 is TGTGCCAGCAGTTTACCTTACCGACAAAAGAGCTCCTACGAGCAGTACTTC.

Concerning this clone: One end of the junction is discordant with germline, which a read error may explain. This sequence joins TRBV15 and TRBJ2-7; D might be TRBD2 (5 bases). The CDR3 covers 13 residues. Germline CDR1 and CDR2: LNHNV and YYDKDF (reference sequence). The CDR3 region is CATRRESGGEQYF. DNA for the CDR3: TGTGCCACCCGCAGAGAATCAGGAGGAGAGCAGTACTTC.

Remarks on this clone: The junction and the germline gene differ at one end; a read error may be behind it. The chain employs TRBV7-9 and TRBJ1-2, with D perhaps matching TRBD1 (6 bases). CDR3 size: 14 residues. CDR1 SEHNR and CDR2 FQNEAQ come from the germline V gene (reference sequence). CDR3 loop: CSSSLVGGAGGYTF. CDR3 in DNA: TGTTCCAGCAGCTTAGTTGGGGGCGCGGGCGGCTACACCTTC.

This clone was seen only a few times. V and J are TRBV2 and TRBJ2-7; TRBD1 matches at 10 bases. The germline V gene encodes CDR1 SNHLY and CDR2 FYNNEI. This CDR3 is built from 15 residues. V shed 6 bases and J 2 bases; nucleotides not matched to a gene: 7. CDR3: CASSPGQGPPYEQYF. The CDR3 bases are TGTGCCAGCAGCCCGGGACAGGGGCCCCCCTACGAGCAGTACTTC.